The rows below give T cell receptor beta chains drawn from one sample of a study of HIV-infected patients and healthy controls. TCRdb re-called the 5' RACE reads through MiXCR, storing one row per CDR3 protein. Here the sample spans some 12,000 distinct CDR3 sequences, 9% to 9.5% being singletons. The material sequenced was blood, taken before antiretroviral therapy. All receptors come from an adult with HIV infection. The donor label of this sample is uncertain. Each CDR3 is given with its conserved first and last residue. The order of the fields is J gene, clone size, V gene, CDR3 protein. The listing skips clone size in some rows; elsewhere it reads once, few, many or a size class.

j_gene: TRBJ1-5
abundance: many
v_gene: TRBV12-3/TRBV12-4
CDR3aa: CASSSQTRYPQHF

j_gene: TRBJ2-2
abundance: many
v_gene: TRBV24-1
CDR3aa: CATSWGRDTGELFF

j_gene: TRBJ2-3
abundance: large
v_gene: TRBV7-9
CDR3aa: CASSWSTDTQYF

j_gene: TRBJ1-2
abundance: many
v_gene: TRBV3-1
CDR3aa: CASSREGGNGYTF

j_gene: TRBJ1-4
abundance: NA
v_gene: TRBV2
CDR3aa: CASRERTGNEKLFF

j_gene: TRBJ1-2
abundance: many
v_gene: TRBV14
CDR3aa: CASSQGGGAGGGYTF

j_gene: TRBJ2-7
abundance: many
v_gene: TRBV2
CDR3aa: CASSEDYMELPYEQYF

j_gene: TRBJ2-5
abundance: medium-sized
v_gene: TRBV5-4
CDR3aa: CASSLDPSFGETQYF

j_gene: TRBJ2-5
abundance: many
v_gene: TRBV18
CDR3aa: CASSPDRVQETQYF

j_gene: TRBJ2-2
abundance: NA
v_gene: TRBV5-1
CDR3aa: CASSPTGLANTGELFF

j_gene: TRBJ2-7
abundance: many
v_gene: TRBV29-1
CDR3aa: CSVVAERGYEQYF

j_gene: TRBJ1-2
abundance: NA
v_gene: TRBV3-1
CDR3aa: CAISRQGPDGYTF

j_gene: TRBJ1-4
abundance: NA
v_gene: TRBV25-1
CDR3aa: CASSDPTGPHEKLFF

j_gene: TRBJ2-6
abundance: few
v_gene: TRBV6-1
CDR3aa: CASRVEISGANVLTF

j_gene: TRBJ2-3
abundance: medium-sized
v_gene: TRBV6-4
CDR3aa: CASSDEGDTQYF

j_gene: TRBJ2-7
abundance: many
v_gene: TRBV7-3
CDR3aa: CASSTGQGNEQYF

j_gene: TRBJ2-4
abundance: medium-sized
v_gene: TRBV12-3/TRBV12-4
CDR3aa: CASSPRLGQGISNLAKNIQYF

j_gene: TRBJ2-5
abundance: many
v_gene: TRBV7-2
CDR3aa: CASSLGRGMETQYF

j_gene: TRBJ2-4
abundance: many
v_gene: TRBV25-1
CDR3aa: CASYRDMAKNIQYF

j_gene: TRBJ2-3
abundance: many
v_gene: TRBV20-1
CDR3aa: CSAASRVQTDTQYF

j_gene: TRBJ1-5
abundance: many
v_gene: TRBV5-5
CDR3aa: CASSFGIGNQPQHF

j_gene: TRBJ2-3
abundance: many
v_gene: TRBV6-5
CDR3aa: CASSYPAGLGDTQYF

j_gene: TRBJ1-1
abundance: many
v_gene: TRBV9
CDR3aa: CASAYGGNTEAFF

j_gene: TRBJ2-1
abundance: many
v_gene: TRBV7-9
CDR3aa: CASSLWGEQFF

j_gene: TRBJ1-2
abundance: medium-sized
v_gene: TRBV29-1
CDR3aa: CSATGTVVSGYTF

j_gene: TRBJ2-3
abundance: many
v_gene: TRBV24-1
CDR3aa: CATSRTGGTDTQYF

j_gene: TRBJ1-6
abundance: many
v_gene: TRBV6-5
CDR3aa: CASTKGQISYNSPLHF

j_gene: TRBJ2-3
abundance: many
v_gene: TRBV7-8
CDR3aa: CASSFLTADTQYF

j_gene: TRBJ2-1
abundance: many
v_gene: TRBV7-2
CDR3aa: CASSSRGLAGGNEQFF

j_gene: TRBJ1-5
abundance: NA
v_gene: TRBV4-2
CDR3aa: CASSQEGADQPQHF

j_gene: TRBJ2-7
abundance: many
v_gene: TRBV6-6
CDR3aa: CASSTPTGIYEQYF

j_gene: TRBJ2-7
abundance: many
v_gene: TRBV7-2
CDR3aa: CASSVETGLYEQYF

j_gene: TRBJ2-4
abundance: many
v_gene: TRBV9
CDR3aa: CASSVEGGQQRRNIQYF

j_gene: TRBJ2-5
abundance: medium-sized
v_gene: TRBV5-1
CDR3aa: CASSLAPAEETQYF

j_gene: TRBJ2-3
abundance: NA
v_gene: TRBV6-5
CDR3aa: CASSSRTSGRGKDTQYF

j_gene: TRBJ2-3
abundance: many
v_gene: TRBV5-4
CDR3aa: CASSYLSGPPQDTQYF

j_gene: TRBJ1-6
abundance: many
v_gene: TRBV6-1
CDR3aa: CASSTRSFNSPLHF

j_gene: TRBJ2-7
abundance: medium-sized
v_gene: TRBV7-6
CDR3aa: CASSFIGHEQYF

j_gene: TRBJ1-1
abundance: NA
v_gene: TRBV4-3
CDR3aa: CASSQVTGARTEAFF

j_gene: TRBJ2-2
abundance: few
v_gene: TRBV10-3
CDR3aa: CAISEFAERTTGELFF

j_gene: TRBJ1-1
abundance: NA
v_gene: TRBV5-1
CDR3aa: CASSLVIGGGTEAFF

j_gene: TRBJ2-7
abundance: NA
v_gene: TRBV27
CDR3aa: CASSDLGQGVDEQYF

j_gene: TRBJ2-7
abundance: many
v_gene: TRBV6-5
CDR3aa: CASSSPGFSYEQYF

j_gene: TRBJ2-7
abundance: many
v_gene: TRBV6-5
CDR3aa: CASSYRQVLSSYEQYF